A selection of T cell receptor beta chains follows, all from one sample in a study of cytomegalovirus exposure and HLA in healthy donors. Clones were sequenced by immunoSEQ multiplex PCR, and TCRdb holds only the in-frame ones, with some missing. The sample data list 150,000 to 250,000 clones. The sample was PBMCs. The receptors shown here come from a boy aged 10-17 years in good health and CMV-seronegative. Each CDR3 is given with its conserved first and last residue. The D gene is left open where the match is weak.

J gene: TRBJ1-2; V gene: TRBV10-3; D gene: NA; CDR3 DNA: TGTGCCATCAGTGGAGGGTCCGGGGGGAAAGATGGCTACACCTTC; CDR3 protein: CAISGGSGGKDGYTF
J gene: TRBJ2-7; V gene: TRBV7-9; D gene: NA; CDR3 DNA: TGTGCCAGCAGCGCCGAACACTACGAGCAGTACTTC; CDR3 protein: CASSAEHYEQYF
J gene: TRBJ2-1; V gene: TRBV6-4; D gene: TRBD2; CDR3 DNA: TGTGCCAGCAGTTCACTAGCGGGGGGAAGCAATGAGCAGTTCTTC; CDR3 protein: CASSSLAGGSNEQFF
J gene: TRBJ1-5; V gene: TRBV6-6; D gene: NA; CDR3 DNA: TGTGCCAGCAGTTATCCCGGGTTTGGTAGCAATCAGCCCCAGCATTTT; CDR3 protein: CASSYPGFGSNQPQHF
J gene: TRBJ2-5; V gene: TRBV2; D gene: TRBD2; CDR3 DNA: TGTGCCAGCAGTGAAAGTCTAGCGGCCCCCACCCAAGAGACCCAGTACTTC; CDR3 protein: CASSESLAAPTQETQYF
J gene: TRBJ2-3; V gene: TRBV28; D gene: NA; CDR3 DNA: TGTGCCAGCAGTCCCCCAGGTAGCACAGATACGCAGTATTTT; CDR3 protein: CASSPPGSTDTQYF
J gene: TRBJ2-5; V gene: TRBV11-2; D gene: NA; CDR3 DNA: TGTGCCAGCAGCTTCCCCTGGGCTAGCGAAAGTGGGGAGACCCAGTACTTC; CDR3 protein: CASSFPWASESGETQYF
J gene: TRBJ2-7; V gene: TRBV5-1; D gene: NA; CDR3 DNA: TGCGCCAGCAGCCCTGACAGGTACAGCTCCTACGAGCAGTACTTC; CDR3 protein: CASSPDRYSSYEQYF
J gene: TRBJ2-7; V gene: TRBV7-9; D gene: TRBD2; CDR3 DNA: TGTGCCAGCAGTAATAGCGGGTACGAGCAGTACTTC; CDR3 protein: CASSNSGYEQYF
J gene: TRBJ1-6; V gene: TRBV7-8; D gene: NA; CDR3 DNA: TGTGCCAGCAGCTTAGCGTTATCCCAGTATAATTCACCCCTCCACTTT; CDR3 protein: CASSLALSQYNSPLHF
J gene: TRBJ2-7; V gene: TRBV19; D gene: TRBD1; CDR3 DNA: TGTGCCAGTTCAGGGGGCGACTACGAGCAGTACTTC; CDR3 protein: CASSGGDYEQYF
J gene: TRBJ1-2; V gene: TRBV11-2; D gene: TRBD1; CDR3 DNA: TGTGCCAGCAGCTCCTGGACAGGGAGCGGTGGCTACACCTTC; CDR3 protein: CASSSWTGSGGYTF
J gene: TRBJ1-2; V gene: TRBV4-1; D gene: NA; CDR3 DNA: TGCGCCAGCAGCTCCCAGGAGGGTAGTGGCTACACCTTC; CDR3 protein: CASSSQEGSGYTF